These 20 T cell receptor beta chains were sequenced from one sample in a study of cytotoxic CD8 clonotypes in ibrutinib-treated CLL. Sequencing was performed with immunoSEQ multiplex PCR; in TCRdb, only in-frame clones are kept and a portion is missing. Of 300,000 or so clones listed, under 70% were seen once; the top ten hold roughly 6%. Sequences were derived from PBMCs, sampled after 36 months of ibrutinib treatment. Receptors were obtained from a human donor with chronic lymphocytic leukemia.

J is TRBJ1-3 and V is TRBV14; D remains unclear. The CDR3 contains 11 residues. In germline, CDR1 is SGHDN, CDR2 FVKESK. Trimming took 3 bases from V and 7 from J, leaving 4 bases between them. DNA of the CDR3: TGTGCCAGCAGCCACGTGAACACCATATATTTT. Its translation: CASSHVNTIYF. The variable domain in full, with the rest retrieved from reference TRBV14 and TRBJ1-3, is EAGVTQFPSHSVIEKGQTVTLRCDPISGHDNLYWYRRVMGKEIKFLLHFVKESKQDESGMPNNRFLAERTGGTYSTLKVQPAELEDSGVYFCASSHVNTIYFGEGSWLTVV.

The V call is TRBV6-6, the J call TRBJ1-6; possibly TRBD1 for D (6 bases). V was pared by 2 bases and J by 7 bases, with 15 bases between. Looked up from germline, CDR1 is MNHNY and CDR2 is SVGAGI (reference sequence). This CDR3 contains 16 residues. The CDR3 DNA sequence: TGTGCCAGCAGTTACCAAGGGGGGGCGAGGAATTCACCCCTCCACTTT. Translated, it gives CASSYQGGARNSPLHF.

This clone has just a few counts. The gene calls are TRBV19 and TRBJ2-2, with 8 bases matching TRBD1. Germline-derived CDR1 and CDR2 are LNHDA and SQIVND (reference sequence). J was trimmed by 3 bases and V by 10 bases; bases with no gene match: 1. The CDR3 spans 12 residues. CDR3 residues: CATGGYTGELFF. CDR3 DNA sequence: TGTGCCACAGGGGGCTACACCGGGGAGCTGTTTTTT.

This sequence joins TRBV6-6 and TRBJ2-7, with 10 bases matching TRBD1. Trimming at V came to 7 bases and at J to 5 bases, leaving 2 bases not matched to a gene. This CDR3 spans 12 amino acids. Per germline, CDR1 MNHNY and CDR2 SVGAGI (reference sequence). CDR3 DNA: TGTGCCAGCAAGGGACAGGGGAACGAGCAGTACTTC. It specifies CASKGQGNEQYF.

The chain links TRBV2 to TRBJ1-6, with TRBD1 identical over 7 bases. The J segment lost 6 bases and the V segment lost 6 bases, leaving 8 bases of the junction unmatched. Germline V gene sequence: CDR1 SNHLY, CDR2 FYNNEI. There are 15 residues in the CDR3. The CDR3 loop is CASRAPTGPNSPLHF. The DNA of the CDR3 is TGTGCCAGCAGGGCCCCGACAGGGCCTAATTCACCCCTCCACTTT.

In its sample, this clone was seen once. CDR3 sequence (DNA): TGCAGCACGGTACTAGCGGGAGGTTACGAGCAGTACTTC. This sequence encodes CSTVLAGGYEQYF. The chain combines TRBV29-1 with TRBJ2-7; 12 nucleotides line up with TRBD2. Trimming at V came to 8 bases and at J to 4 bases, leaving 6 bases not matched to a gene. Per germline, CDR1 SQVTM and CDR2 ANQGSEA. CDR3 size: 13 residues.

The V and J genes are TRBV10-2 and TRBJ1-3, with D possibly being TRBD1 (5 bases). The germline CDR1 and CDR2 sequences are WSHSY and SAAADI. Between the trimmed V and J ends, which lost 7 bases and 5 bases, there was a span of 12 bases. This CDR3 contains 13 residues. Written as DNA, the CDR3 is TGCGCCAGCACCCCGACAGAAAGAAACACCATATATTTT. The encoded protein is CASTPTERNTIYF.

This chain links TRBV5-4 with TRBJ1-6, with a weak D call TRBD1 (5 bases). The V and J ends lost 4 bases and 10 bases respectively, with 12 bases between them. The length of the CDR3 is 13 residues. Germline CDR1 reads SGHNT; CDR2 reads YYREEE (reference sequence). This CDR3 reads CASSLGQGSPLHF. The DNA of the CDR3 is TGTGCCAGCAGCCTGGGCCAGGGATCACCCCTCCACTTT.

CDR3 region: CASSVGLASGRETQYF. The DNA of the CDR3 is TGTGCCAGCAGCGTAGGTTTGGCTTCAGGGAGAGAGACCCAGTACTTC. The rearrangement links TRBV9 to TRBJ2-5; D possibly matches TRBD1 or TRBD2 (5 bases each). The CDR3 covers 16 residues. CDR1 is SGDLS, CDR2 YYNGEE, per germline. The germline V and J ends were trimmed by 0 bases and 4 bases, with 16 bases remaining between them.

The rearrangement links TRBV6-5 to TRBJ2-1; 10 bases match TRBD2. CDR1 is MNHEY and CDR2 is SVGAGI in the germline V gene. J was trimmed by 7 bases and V by 1 base; bases with no gene match: 4. This CDR3 contains 15 residues. The CDR3 protein is CASSYWASGGNEQFF. In DNA form, the CDR3 reads TGTGCCAGCAGTTACTGGGCTAGCGGGGGTAATGAGCAGTTCTTC.

As regards this clone: This sample also contains other DNA sequences that code for the same CDR3. The gene calls are TRBV7-3 and TRBJ2-3, with D uncertain. CDR3 length equals 12 residues. Trimming stripped 5 bases from V and 0 bases from J, with 3 bases between. Germline loops: CDR1 SGHTA, CDR2 FQGTGA. CDR3 in DNA: TGTGCCAGCAGCCCGAGCACAGATACGCAGTATTTT. Its translation is CASSPSTDTQYF.

Remarks on this clone: One end of the junction fails to match germline, which may point to a read error. CDR3 sequence: CANSFLRQARTGVNKAFF. The CDR3 bases are TGTGCCAACAGCTTTTTACGTCAGGCAAGGACAGGGGTTAATAAGGCTTTCTTT. V and J are TRBV11-3 and TRBJ1-1; TRBD1 agrees at 9 bases. The CDR3 is 18 amino acids. Per germline, CDR1 SGHNT and CDR2 YENEEA.

The rearrangement joins TRBV30 to TRBJ2-5, with D possibly matching TRBD2 (5 bases). Germline CDR1 is GTSNPN and CDR2 is SVGIG (reference sequence). The CDR3 spans 16 residues. V was clipped by 0 bases and J by 7 bases, with 21 bases between them. CDR3 residues: CAWSVCFRLASVTQYF. The CDR3 nucleotides read TGTGCCTGGAGTGTATGCTTTAGGCTAGCCTCCGTGACCCAGTACTTC.

The chain employs TRBV5-1 and TRBJ2-7, with 7 bases fitting TRBD1. V was clipped by 4 bases and J by 8 bases; unmatched bases: 9. CDR3 size: 13 residues. The germline V gene encodes CDR1 SGHRS and CDR2 YFSETQ. CDR3 loop: CASSGGQFLKQYF. The CDR3, as DNA: TGCGCCAGCAGCGGGGGACAGTTCCTCAAGCAGTACTTC.

The genes are TRBV7-2 and TRBJ2-1, with 11 bases lining up with TRBD1. The germline V gene has CDR1 SGHTA and CDR2 FQGNSA. CDR3 size: 17 residues. After removal of 3 bases from V and 7 bases from J, the junction contained 11 bases not matched to a gene. The CDR3 DNA follows: TGTGCCAGCAGCTTTCCGGACAGGGGGCGACATACTAATGAGCAGTTCTTC. This codes for CASSFPDRGRHTNEQFF.

This clone appeared a few times. The gene calls are TRBV2 and TRBJ1-6, with D perhaps TRBD1 (5 bases). V dropped 9 bases and J dropped 6 bases, with 12 bases sitting between them. Germline V gives CDR1 SNHLY, CDR2 FYNNEI. CDR3 length equals 13 residues. CDR3 sequence reads: CARSGTTNSPLHF. In DNA form, the CDR3 reads TGTGCCAGGTCCGGGACTACTAATTCACCCCTCCACTTT.

This clone has just one count. The CDR3 region has the DNA TGTGCCAGCAGCATCTTTAGCACAGATACGCAGTATTTT. It specifies CASSIFSTDTQYF. This sequence joins TRBV7-2 and TRBJ2-3; D uncertain. The V and J ends lost 5 bases and 0 bases respectively, with 6 bases between them. The germline gives CDR1 SGHTA, CDR2 FQGNSA. The CDR3 is made up of 13 amino acids. Full variable domain (outside the CDR3, taken from reference TRBV7-2 and TRBJ2-3): GAGVSQSPSNKVTEKGKDVELRCDPISGHTALYWYRQSLGQGLEFLIYFQGNSAPDKSGLPSDRFSAERTGGSVSTLTIQRTQQEDSAVYLCASSIFSTDTQYFGPGTRLTVL.

J is TRBJ1-4 and V is TRBV29-1; D is undetermined. CDR3 length: 11 residues. The V gene lost 5 bases and the J gene lost 8 bases, with 9 bases spanning the gap. Germline V gene sequence: CDR1 SQVTM, CDR2 ANQGSEA. CDR3 protein: CSVWEVEKLFF. Written as DNA, the CDR3 is TGCAGCGTTTGGGAGGTAGAAAAACTGTTTTTT.

The chain is built from TRBV4-1 and TRBJ2-7, with D perhaps given as TRBD1 or TRBD2 (5 bases each). Deletions cut 1 base from V and 0 bases from J, with 16 bases between. Germline-derived CDR1 and CDR2 are MGHRA and YSYEKL. The length of the CDR3 is 17 residues. In nucleotides, the CDR3 is TGCGCCAGCAGCCAAGTTATGGGGGTGAGGGGCTCCTACGAGCAGTACTTC. This encodes CASSQVMGVRGSYEQYF.

The V gene is TRBV6-5, the J gene TRBJ2-2; D is perhaps TRBD2 (6 bases). The germline CDR1 and CDR2 sequences are MNHEY and SVGAGI. The CDR3 spans 14 residues. Trimming removed 8 bases at V and 4 bases at J, with 14 bases between. CDR3 protein: CASRLFGGTGELFF. CDR3 DNA: TGTGCCAGCCGACTCTTCGGGGGCACCGGGGAGCTGTTTTTT.